A selection of T cell receptor beta chains follows, all from one sample in a study of blood T cell repertoires in COVID-19. The repertoire was sequenced with immunoSEQ multiplex PCR; TCRdb's copy has only in-frame clones and lacks some. The profile shows some 340,000 clones, 90% to 95% of them singletons. The sequenced sample consisted of PBMCs or T cells enriched from blood (not recorded which). The receptors shown here come from a woman aged 25 to 45 who had been exposed to COVID-19. Each CDR3 is given with its conserved first and last residue. Each record gives: clone size, V gene, D gene, J gene, CDR3 DNA, CDR3 protein. The D gene is left open where the match is weak. Expanded clones get a size class; other rows say once, few or many, or leave the size out.

>.|TRBV11-1|.|TRBJ1-1
TGTGCCAGCAGCTTACAGGATGAAACTGAAGCTTTCTTT
CASSLQDETEAFF
>.|TRBV10-3|TRBD1|TRBJ1-1
TGTGCCATCAGTGTGGGGACAGGGGACACTGAAGCTTTCTTT
CAISVGTGDTEAFF
>.|TRBV3-1/TRBV3-2|.|TRBJ1-3
TGTGCCAGCAGCCCCGGTGGGCAGGTTCGAGGAAACACCATATATTTT
CASSPGGQVRGNTIYF
>many|TRBV6-1|.|TRBJ2-1
TGTGCCAGCAGTGAACAGGGGGGGCAGTTCTTC
CASSEQGGQFF
>.|TRBV27|.|TRBJ2-5
TGTGCCAGCAGTACCTCCGGGACACAAAGAGAGACCCAGTACTTC
CASSTSGTQRETQYF
>.|TRBV2|.|TRBJ2-6
TGTGCCAGCAGCGACCACACAGGGGGGGCCAACGTCCTGACTTTC
CASSDHTGGANVLTF
>.|TRBV28|.|TRBJ1-2
TGTGCCAGCAGTTTGCAGGGTTCGGTCGGCTACACCTTC
CASSLQGSVGYTF
>.|TRBV5-4|.|TRBJ1-4
TGTGCCAGCAGCTCGGGGAGGGTGGGGGAAAAACTGTTTTTT
CASSSGRVGEKLFF
>.|TRBV28|TRBD2|TRBJ2-1
TGTGCCAGCAGTAGGACTAGCGGGGGACTATACAATGAGCAGTTCTTC
CASSRTSGGLYNEQFF
>.|TRBV28|.|TRBJ1-1
TGTGCCAGCAGTCCGGGATTGGACACTGAAGCTTTCTTT
CASSPGLDTEAFF
>.|TRBV18|.|TRBJ2-6
TGTGCCAGCTCTGCCAGGGTAGCCGGGGCCAACGTCCTGACTTTC
CASSARVAGANVLTF
>.|TRBV5-1|TRBD2|TRBJ2-7
TGCGCCAGCCGGGAGACTAGCGGGGGCTACGAGCAGTACTTC
CASRETSGGYEQYF
>few|TRBV6-2/TRBV6-3|.|TRBJ1-1
TGTGCCAGCAGCCCATTAGGGGGGGGCACTGAAGCTTTCTTT
CASSPLGGGTEAFF
>.|TRBV7-2|.|TRBJ2-7
TGTGCCAGCAGCATAAAGTACAGTTCCTACGAGCAGTACTTC
CASSIKYSSYEQYF
>.|TRBV4-3|.|TRBJ1-5
TGCGCCAGCAGCCAAGAGGTCGGAGGTCAGCCCCAGCATTTT
CASSQEVGGQPQHF
>.|TRBV30|.|TRBJ1-1
TGTGCCTGGAGCGCGTTAATGAACACTGAAGCTTTCTTT
CAWSALMNTEAFF
>.|TRBV5-1|.|TRBJ1-6
TGCGCCAGCAGCTTGGCCGTCAGGAATTCACCCCTCCACTTT
CASSLAVRNSPLHF
>.|TRBV14|.|TRBJ1-1
TGTGCCAGCAGCCAAGTACGGGGTTCTGAAGCTTTCTTT
CASSQVRGSEAFF
>.|TRBV7-9|.|TRBJ1-6
TGTGCCAGCAGCTTAGCACGGAATTCACCCCTCCACTTT
CASSLARNSPLHF
>.|TRBV12-3/TRBV12-4|.|TRBJ2-5
TGTGCCAGCAGCCGGGGGGCCCTAGAGACCCAGTACTTC
CASSRGALETQYF
>.|TRBV7-2|.|TRBJ2-7
TGTGCCAGCAGCGAGCAGGGGCTCTCCTACGAGCAGTACTTC
CASSEQGLSYEQYF
>.|TRBV15|.|TRBJ2-5
TGTGCCACCAGCAGAGTGACAGCCGGACCTTGGGTGGCTCAAGAGACCCAGTACTTC
CATSRVTAGPWVAQETQYF
>.|TRBV7-2|.|TRBJ1-1
TGTGCCAGCAGCCAGCGCCCGGCGAACACTGAAGCTTTCTTT
CASSQRPANTEAFF
>.|TRBV19|.|TRBJ1-4
TGTGCCAGTAGTCCCTCTTTTTCCTGGCGGTTGGAAAAACTGTTTTTT
CASSPSFSWRLEKLFF
>.|TRBV7-2|TRBD1|TRBJ2-1
TGTGCCAGCAGCGTCCACAGGGGTTCCCCGGCCGGTGAGCAGTTCTTC
CASSVHRGSPAGEQFF
>.|TRBV3-1/TRBV3-2|.|TRBJ1-5
TGTGCCAGCAGCGGAGTTACAGGGAATCAGCCCCAGCATTTT
CASSGVTGNQPQHF
>.|TRBV12-3/TRBV12-4|.|TRBJ1-3
TGTGCCAGCAGTTCCCTAGTTGGAAACACCATATATTTT
CASSSLVGNTIYF